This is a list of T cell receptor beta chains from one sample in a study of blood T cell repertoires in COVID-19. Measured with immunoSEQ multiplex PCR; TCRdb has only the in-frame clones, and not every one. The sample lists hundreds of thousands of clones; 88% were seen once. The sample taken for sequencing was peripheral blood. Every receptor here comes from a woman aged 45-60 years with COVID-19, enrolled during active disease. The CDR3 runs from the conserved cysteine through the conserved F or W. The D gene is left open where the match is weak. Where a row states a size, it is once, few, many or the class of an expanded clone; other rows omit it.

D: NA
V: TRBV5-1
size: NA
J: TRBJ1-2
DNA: TGCGCCAGCAGCTTGGAATCATCGGGGTACTATGGCTACACCTTC
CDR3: CASSLESSGYYGYTF

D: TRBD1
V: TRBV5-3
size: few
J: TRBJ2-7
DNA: TGTGCCAGAAGCTTTCGACAGGGACAAAGCTCCTACGAGCAGTACTTC
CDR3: CARSFRQGQSSYEQYF

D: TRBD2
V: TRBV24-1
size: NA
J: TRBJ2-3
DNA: TGTGCCACCAGTGAAGCCGGGACTAGCGGGGCGGATACGCAGTATTTT
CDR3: CATSEAGTSGADTQYF

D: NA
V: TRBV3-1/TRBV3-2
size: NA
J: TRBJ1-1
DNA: TGTGCCAGCAGTCAAGAACTCCCCCCCGGCCTCGGGGACACTGAAGCTTTCTTT
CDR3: CASSQELPPGLGDTEAFF

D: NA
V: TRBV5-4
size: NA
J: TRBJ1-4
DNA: TGTGCCAGCAGCCCCTCCATAGGGCAGGGCAAGGAAAAACTGTTTTTT
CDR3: CASSPSIGQGKEKLFF

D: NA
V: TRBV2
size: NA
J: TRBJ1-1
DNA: TGTGCCAGCAGGGCGGACAAGAACACTGAAGCTTTCTTT
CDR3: CASRADKNTEAFF

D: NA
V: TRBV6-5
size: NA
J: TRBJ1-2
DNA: TGTGCCAGCAGTTACTCCGGGACATCCCGTAACTATGGCTACACCTTC
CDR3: CASSYSGTSRNYGYTF

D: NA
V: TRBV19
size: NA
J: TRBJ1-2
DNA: TGTGCCAGTAGTATAGTATTCCAGGGGAACTATGGCTACACCTTC
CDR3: CASSIVFQGNYGYTF

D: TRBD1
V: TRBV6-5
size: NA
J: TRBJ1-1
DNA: TGTGCCAGCAGCCTCACAGGGGCCGCCACTGAAGCTTTCTTT
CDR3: CASSLTGAATEAFF

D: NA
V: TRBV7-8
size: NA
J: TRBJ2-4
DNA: TGTGCCAGCAGCTTCATCTTAATGGGGGGGGCCGTGGACATTCAGTACTTC
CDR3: CASSFILMGGAVDIQYF

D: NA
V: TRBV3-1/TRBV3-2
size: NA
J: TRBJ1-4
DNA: TGTGCCAGCAGCCGTCGAGGTTACCGTGAAAAACTGTTTTTT
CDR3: CASSRRGYREKLFF

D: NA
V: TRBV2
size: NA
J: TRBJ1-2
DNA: TGTGCCAGCAAGCAGGGGAACTATGGCTACACCTTC
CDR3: CASKQGNYGYTF

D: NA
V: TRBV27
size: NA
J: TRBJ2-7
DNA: TGTGCCAGCAGCCCAAGACCGGACAGCTCCTACGAGCAGTACTTC
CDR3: CASSPRPDSSYEQYF

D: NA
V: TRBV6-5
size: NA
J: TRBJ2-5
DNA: TGTGCCAGCAGTTACTCGGCCAGGCGACTAGGGGAGACCCAGTACTTC
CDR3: CASSYSARRLGETQYF

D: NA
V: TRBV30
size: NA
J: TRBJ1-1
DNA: TGTGCCTGGAGTAACTATACCACTGAAGCTTTCTTT
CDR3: CAWSNYTTEAFF

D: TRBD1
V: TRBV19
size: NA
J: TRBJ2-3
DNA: TGTGCCAGTAGTATAGGACAGGGTCGAGGAGATACGCAGTATTTT
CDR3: CASSIGQGRGDTQYF

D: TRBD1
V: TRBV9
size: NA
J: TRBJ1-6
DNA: TGTGCCAGCAGCCTTGGACAGGGAACGCGGTCACCCCTCCACTTT
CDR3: CASSLGQGTRSPLHF

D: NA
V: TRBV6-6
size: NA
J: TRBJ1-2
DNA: TGTGCCAGCAGCCGAGAAGTGGCCCGGGGAGGGGGCTACACCTTC
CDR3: CASSREVARGGGYTF

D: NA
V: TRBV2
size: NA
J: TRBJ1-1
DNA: TGTGCCAGCATGGTGCAGTTGTGGGCTTTCTTT
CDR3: CASMVQLWAFF

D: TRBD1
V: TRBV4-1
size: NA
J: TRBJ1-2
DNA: TGCGCCAGCAGCCAAGATGACAGGGGGGCTAACTATGGCTACACCTTC
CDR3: CASSQDDRGANYGYTF

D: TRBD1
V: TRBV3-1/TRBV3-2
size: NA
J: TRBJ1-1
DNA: TGTGCCAGCAGCCACGCCGGGACAGGGGGCTCTGAAGCTTTCTTT
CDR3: CASSHAGTGGSEAFF

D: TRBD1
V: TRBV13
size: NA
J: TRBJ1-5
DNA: TGTGCCAGCAGCCGACAGGGTCTAGGGCCCCAGCATTTT
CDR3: CASSRQGLGPQHF

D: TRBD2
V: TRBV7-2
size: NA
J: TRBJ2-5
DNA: TGTGCCAGCAGCCCATCCATGGGACTAGTAGGACAAGAGACCCAGTACTTC
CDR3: CASSPSMGLVGQETQYF

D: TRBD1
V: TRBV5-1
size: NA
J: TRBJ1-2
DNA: TGCGCCAGCAGTATCGGACAGGGCCTCTTGGACTATGGCTACACCTTC
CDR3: CASSIGQGLLDYGYTF

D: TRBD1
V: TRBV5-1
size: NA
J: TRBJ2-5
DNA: TGCGCCAGCAGCTTGTTGGGACAGGCGGGACGCCAAGAGACCCAGTACTTC
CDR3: CASSLLGQAGRQETQYF

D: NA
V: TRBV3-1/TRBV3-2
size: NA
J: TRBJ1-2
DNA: TGTGCCAGCAGCCAAATGGCACAGCCCTATGGCTACACCTTC
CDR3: CASSQMAQPYGYTF

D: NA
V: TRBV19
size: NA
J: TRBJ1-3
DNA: TGTGCCAGTAGTATGGCCCCAGCTGGAAACACCATATATTTT
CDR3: CASSMAPAGNTIYF

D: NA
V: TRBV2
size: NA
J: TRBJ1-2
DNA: TGTGCCAGCAGTGTCCCCTTTCCCGGGTGCTACACCTTC
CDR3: CASSVPFPGCYTF

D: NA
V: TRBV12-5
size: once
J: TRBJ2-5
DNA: TGTGCTAGTGGACCCGGGGAGACCCAGTACTTC
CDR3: CASGPGETQYF

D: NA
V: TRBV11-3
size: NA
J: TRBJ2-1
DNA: TGTGCCAGCAGCTTTGGGGGGTCCTCCTACAATGAGCAGTTCTTC
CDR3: CASSFGGSSYNEQFF

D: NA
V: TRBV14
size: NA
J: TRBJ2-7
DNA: TGTGCCAGCAGCCTTAAACCAGGGATCCACGAGCAGTACTTC
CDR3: CASSLKPGIHEQYF

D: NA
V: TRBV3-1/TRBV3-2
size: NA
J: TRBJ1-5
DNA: TGTGCCAGCAGCCGCAGGGATTCCAATCAGCCCCAGCATTTT
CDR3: CASSRRDSNQPQHF

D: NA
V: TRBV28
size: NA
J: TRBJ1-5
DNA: TGTGCCAGCAGTTCCCCCAGGGGCGGTCAGCCCCAGCATTTT
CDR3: CASSSPRGGQPQHF

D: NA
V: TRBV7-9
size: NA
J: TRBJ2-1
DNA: TGTGCCAGCAGCTTCAGGGGAAGGATCAATGAGCAGTTCTTC
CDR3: CASSFRGRINEQFF

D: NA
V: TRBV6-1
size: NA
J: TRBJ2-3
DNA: TGTGCCAGCAGTGAGATGGGCCCAGGAGATACGCAGTATTTT
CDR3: CASSEMGPGDTQYF

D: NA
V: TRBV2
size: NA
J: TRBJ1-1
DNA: TGTGCCAGCATGTTAGACAAGGCCCTGATCTCTGAAGCTTTCTTT
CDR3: CASMLDKALISEAFF

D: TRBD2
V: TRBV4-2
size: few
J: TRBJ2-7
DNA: TGTGCCAGCAGCCTCCTAGGGGAGCGGGGGTTCTCCTACGAGCAGTACTTC
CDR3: CASSLLGERGFSYEQYF

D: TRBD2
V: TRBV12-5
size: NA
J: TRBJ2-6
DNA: TGTGCTAGTGGTTTGGTACTAACGTCGGGAGGTGGTACTGGGGCCAACGTCCTGACTTTC
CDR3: CASGLVLTSGGGTGANVLTF

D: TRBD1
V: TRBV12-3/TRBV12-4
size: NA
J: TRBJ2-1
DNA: TGTGCCACCCGACAGGGGGTTTACAATGAGCAGTTCTTC
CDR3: CATRQGVYNEQFF

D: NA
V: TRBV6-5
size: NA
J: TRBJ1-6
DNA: TGTGCCAGCACGCGGCACCGAGGCTCACCCCTCCACTTT
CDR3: CASTRHRGSPLHF

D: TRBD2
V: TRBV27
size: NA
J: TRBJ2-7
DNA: TGTGCCAGCAGTTTCTCTAGCGGGGGGAACTACGAGCAGTACTTC
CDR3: CASSFSSGGNYEQYF

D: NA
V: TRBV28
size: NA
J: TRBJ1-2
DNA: TGTGCCAGCAGACTCTTGCGGGCGGCGAATGGCTACACCTTC
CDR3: CASRLLRAANGYTF

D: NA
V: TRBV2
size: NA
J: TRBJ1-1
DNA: TGTGCCAGCAGCACATCGGGGGGAGGGACTGAAGCTTTCTTT
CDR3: CASSTSGGGTEAFF

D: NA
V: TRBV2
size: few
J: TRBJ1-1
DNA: TGTGCCAGCAGTGCAGAGGGATCAACTGAAGCTTTCTTT
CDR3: CASSAEGSTEAFF

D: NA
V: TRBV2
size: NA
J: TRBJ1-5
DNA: TGTGCCAGCAGTGAAGCGCGGGTAGGGCCCCAGCATTTT
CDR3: CASSEARVGPQHF

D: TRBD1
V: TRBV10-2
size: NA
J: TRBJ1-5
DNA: TGCGCCAGCGGCCCACAGGGGGGGCAGCCCCAGCATTTT
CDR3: CASGPQGGQPQHF

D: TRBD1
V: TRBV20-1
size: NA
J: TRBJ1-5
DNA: TGCAGTGCTAGTCCCGGGACAGGGGGTATCCTGAGCAATCAGCCCCAGCATTTT
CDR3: CSASPGTGGILSNQPQHF

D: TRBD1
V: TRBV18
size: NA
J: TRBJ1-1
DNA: TGTGCCAGCTCACCACGATTAAGACAGGGATATTGGAACACTGAAGCTTTCTTT
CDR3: CASSPRLRQGYWNTEAFF

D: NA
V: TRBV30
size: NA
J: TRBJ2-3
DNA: TGTGCCTGGAGTGAGACTAGGGATACGCAGTATTTT
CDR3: CAWSETRDTQYF

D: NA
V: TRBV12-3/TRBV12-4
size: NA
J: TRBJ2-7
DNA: TGTGCCAGCAGTCAGGGCTACGAGCAGTACTTC
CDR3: CASSQGYEQYF

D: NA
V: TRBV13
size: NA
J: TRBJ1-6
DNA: TGTGCCGCCCGGTTCAGGGGACGGCCCAATTCACCCCTCCACTTT
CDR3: CAARFRGRPNSPLHF

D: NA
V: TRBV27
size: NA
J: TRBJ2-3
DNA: TGTGCCAGCAGTGAGGCGAAGGGGTACGCAGATACGCAGTATTTT
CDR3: CASSEAKGYADTQYF

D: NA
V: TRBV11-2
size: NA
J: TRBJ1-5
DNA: TGTGCCAGCAGCCTAGACAGGAACGGCCAGCCCCAGCATTTT
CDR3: CASSLDRNGQPQHF

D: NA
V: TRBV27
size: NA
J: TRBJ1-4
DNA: TGTGCCAGCAGTTCAGGGTTGGCGGTAGAAAAACTGTTTTTT
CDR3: CASSSGLAVEKLFF

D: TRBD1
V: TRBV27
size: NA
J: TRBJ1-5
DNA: TGTGCCAGCAGTTCCGACAGGGCTTATCAGCCCCAGCATTTT
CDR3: CASSSDRAYQPQHF